These 29 T cell receptor beta chains share one sample of origin, sequenced in a study of blood T cell repertoires in COVID-19. Assay: immunoSEQ multiplex PCR; the TCRdb copy retains only in-frame clones and omits some. Of 30,000 to 35,000 clones in the sample, nearly 80% are singletons; the top ten hold over 35%. The source material was peripheral blood. Source of these receptors: a man aged 80 or over with acute or convalescent COVID-19.

The chain has TRBV6-6 and TRBJ2-1; TRBD1 aligns across 8 bases. J gave up 3 bases and V 6 bases, and 7 bases lay outside the gene matches. The CDR3 covers 15 residues. In germline, CDR1 is MNHNY, CDR2 SVGAGI (reference sequence). CDR3 DNA: TGTGCCAGCAGCCTACCCGGACAGGGCTACAATGAGCAGTTCTTC. Translation: CASSLPGQGYNEQFF.

The chain carries TRBV3-1 (or the pseudogene TRBV3-2) and TRBJ2-2; 7 bases match TRBD2. The CDR3 consists of 16 residues. Trimming cost V 4 bases and J 4 bases; bases outside gene matches: 9. Germline V gene lookup returns CDR1 LGHDT and CDR2 YNNKEL (reference sequence). This CDR3 is CASSRTRGGSTGELFF. CDR3 sequence (DNA): TGTGCCAGCAGCCGAACGAGGGGAGGGAGCACCGGGGAGCTGTTTTTT.

The rearrangement uses TRBV6-5 and TRBJ2-3; 10 nucleotides line up with TRBD2. Germline values: CDR1 MNHEY, CDR2 SVGAGI. V lost 7 bases to trimming and J lost 2 bases; unmatched junction nucleotides: 6. The CDR3 totals 15 residues. The CDR3 is CASTRAGGYTDTQYF. In DNA form, the CDR3 reads TGTGCCAGCACTCGAGCGGGGGGGTACACAGATACGCAGTATTTT.

The rearrangement links TRBV19 to TRBJ1-6, with a weak D call TRBD1 (5 bases). The length of the CDR3 is 14 residues. V shed 2 bases and J shed 7 bases, with 9 bases lying between them. The V gene's germline CDR1 is LNHDA and CDR2 SQIVND (reference sequence). This chain's CDR3 is CASSISGGNSPLHF. The CDR3 DNA reads TGTGCCAGTAGTATATCGGGGGGAAATTCACCCCTCCACTTT.

The rearrangement links TRBV25-1 to TRBJ2-5; a possible D gene is TRBD1 (6 bases). The germline V and J ends were trimmed by 4 bases and 4 bases, with 13 bases remaining between them. The CDR3 runs 14 residues. Germline lookup yields CDR1 MGHDK and CDR2 SYGVNS. The CDR3: CASSGLQGVETQYF. The CDR3 DNA follows: TGTGCCAGCAGTGGCCTACAGGGAGTAGAGACCCAGTACTTC.

This chain uses TRBV5-1 with TRBJ2-1; D perhaps matches TRBD2 (6 bases). CDR1 and CDR2 from the germline V gene are SGHRS and YFSETQ. V was trimmed by 7 bases and J by 0 bases, leaving 20 bases between them. The CDR3 covers 17 residues. The CDR3 is CASVLEGRGSSYNEQFF. The DNA of the CDR3 is TGCGCCAGCGTACTAGAAGGGCGGGGTAGCTCCTACAATGAGCAGTTCTTC.

The rearrangement joins TRBV7-9 to TRBJ2-2, with 8 bases that match TRBD1. V was clipped by 5 bases and J by 3 bases; unmatched bases: 5. The CDR3 loop spans 15 amino acids. Germline CDR1 is SEHNR and CDR2 is FQNEAQ (reference sequence). Here the CDR3 DNA reads TGTGCCAGCAGCCTTGGACAGGGATACACCGGGGAGCTGTTTTTT. It yields the protein CASSLGQGYTGELFF. The whole variable domain, filled in from reference TRBV7-9 and TRBJ2-2, reads DTGVSQNPRHKITKRGQNVTFRCDPISEHNRLYWYRQTLGQGPEFLTYFQNEAQLEKSRLLSDRFSAERPKGSFSTLEIQRTEQGDSAMYLCASSLGQGYTGELFFGEGSRLTVL.

V is TRBV5-6 and J is TRBJ2-2; 8 positions match TRBD2. In germline, CDR1 is SGHDT, CDR2 YYEEEE. The CDR3 contains 16 residues. V gave up 1 base and J gave up 1 base; unmatched junction bases: 3. CDR3 DNA sequence: TGTGCCAGCAGCTTGCCGAGCGGGGGGAACACCGGGGAGCTGTTTTTT. Amino acid sequence: CASSLPSGGNTGELFF.

This clone occurred a few times. This chain connects TRBV11-2 to TRBJ1-2; 7 nucleotides line up with TRBD1. This CDR3 is built from 15 residues. After removal of 6 bases from V and 8 bases from J, the junction contained 15 bases not matched to a gene. From germline, CDR1 is SGHAT and CDR2 FQNNGV. CDR3 region: CASRPIRGVDWGYTF. Written as DNA, the CDR3 is TGTGCCAGCAGACCGATCAGGGGGGTAGATTGGGGCTACACCTTC. Complete variable domain (other parts from reference TRBV11-2 and TRBJ1-2): EAGVAQSPRYKIIEKRQSVAFWCNPISGHATLYWYQQILGQGPKLLIQFQNNGVVDDSQLPKDRFSAERLKGVDSTLKIQPAKLEDSAVYLCASRPIRGVDWGYTFGSGTRLTVV.

This chain uses TRBV7-9 with TRBJ2-7, with TRBD1 as a possible D gene (7 bases). Trimming cost V 5 bases and J 5 bases, with 13 bases left between them. The length of the CDR3 is 13 residues. Germline CDR1 is SEHNR and CDR2 is FQNEAQ (reference sequence). The CDR3 spells CASSPQGEDEQYF. The CDR3 DNA follows: TGTGCCAGCAGCCCCCAGGGGGAGGACGAGCAGTACTTC.

This chain links TRBV2 with TRBJ1-2; 7 nucleotides align to TRBD1. This CDR3 has 14 residues. The germline gives CDR1 SNHLY, CDR2 FYNNEI. J was trimmed by 2 bases and V by 4 bases; bases with no gene match: 4. CDR3 loop: CASSGGGQNYGYTF. The CDR3 nucleotides are TGTGCCAGCAGTGGAGGGGGACAGAACTATGGCTACACCTTC.

The V call is TRBV6-6, the J call TRBJ1-5, with 9 bases that match TRBD1. Germline values: CDR1 MNHNY, CDR2 SVGAGI (reference sequence). Unmatched junction bases numbered 11, after V lost 5 bases and J lost 3 bases. There are 17 residues in the CDR3. The CDR3 sequence is CASSPLRGQGDNQPQHF. The CDR3 DNA is TGTGCCAGCAGTCCCTTGAGGGGACAGGGCGACAATCAGCCCCAGCATTTT.

The J gene is TRBJ2-3, the V gene TRBV11-2, with 10 bases lining up with TRBD1. Germline CDR1 is SGHAT and CDR2 is FQNNGV. The CDR3 is made up of 17 amino acids. The J segment lost 5 bases and the V segment lost 0 bases, leaving 8 bases of the junction unmatched. In DNA form, the CDR3 reads TGTGCCAGCAGCTTAGAGTCCGACAGGGGGCGAAGAGATACGCAGTATTTT. This codes for CASSLESDRGRRDTQYF.

This sequence joins TRBV19 and TRBJ1-4; D unresolved. This CDR3 spans 15 amino acids. Germline CDR1 and CDR2: LNHDA and SQIVND (reference sequence). V lost 4 bases and J lost 8, with 17 bases in between. CDR3 amino acids: CASSTSTTGREKLFF. For the CDR3, the DNA is TGTGCCAGTAGTACATCGACGACGGGAAGGGAAAAACTGTTTTTT.

The chain uses TRBV5-1 and TRBJ1-1; possible D gene TRBD1, 5 bases. The CDR3 contains 14 residues. The ends were cut back, 7 bases at V and 1 base at J, with 14 bases in the middle. Germline CDR1 and CDR2: SGHRS and YFSETQ. The CDR3 reads CASRTGDRNTEAFF. For the CDR3, the DNA is TGCGCCAGCCGGACGGGGGACCGGAACACTGAAGCTTTCTTT.

The chain is built from TRBV21-1 and TRBJ2-7; the table's D call TRBD1 went unverified against the DNA. TRBV21-1 is shown as a pseudogene. The CDR3 is 15 amino acids. Written as DNA, the CDR3 is TGTGCCAGCAGCAAAGAAAGAACAGGGACAGCCGAGCAGTACTTC. It encodes CASSKERTGTAEQYF.

The chain uses TRBV7-2 and TRBJ2-1; D gene uncertain. CDR3 size: 13 residues. V lost 4 bases, J lost 8 bases, and 12 bases lay in between. From germline, CDR1 is SGHTA and CDR2 FQGNSA. As DNA, the CDR3 is TGTGCCAGCAGCTCCTCTCAGGTCTATGAGCAGTTCTTC. Its protein is CASSSSQVYEQFF.

The rearrangement uses TRBV5-1 and TRBJ1-4; possible D gene TRBD1, 6 bases. Trimming removed 4 bases from V and 8 bases from J, with 15 bases in between. Germline V CDR1 and CDR2: SGHRS, YFSETQ. CDR3 size: 14 residues. Here the CDR3 DNA reads TGCGCCAGCAGCCTCGGGACACAAAAAGAAAAACTGTTTTTT. Translated: CASSLGTQKEKLFF.

The chain links TRBV6-5 to TRBJ2-1; D is unresolved. Looked up from germline, CDR1 is MNHEY and CDR2 is SVGAGI. V was shortened by 1 base and J by 7 bases, with 8 bases between the two germline ends. This CDR3 contains 13 residues. CDR3 sequence (DNA): TGTGCCAGCAGTTACTTAGCTGGTAATGAGCAGTTCTTC. As protein: CASSYLAGNEQFF.

This clone was detected once. V and J are TRBV9 and TRBJ2-5, with 10 nucleotides matching TRBD2. With V trimmed by 1 base and J by 5 bases, 8 bases remained unmatched. The CDR3 is made up of 16 amino acids. Germline V gene lookup returns CDR1 SGDLS and CDR2 YYNGEE. The CDR3 reads CASSVPSGGALETQYF. In nucleotides, the CDR3 is TGTGCCAGCAGCGTACCCAGCGGGGGGGCCTTGGAGACCCAGTACTTC.

V gene TRBV5-1 combines with J gene TRBJ2-6; TRBD1 agrees at 8 bases. Trimming removed 4 bases from V and 0 bases from J; junction bases left unmatched: 3. The CDR3 runs 16 residues. Germline lookup yields CDR1 SGHRS and CDR2 YFSETQ. Here the CDR3 reads CASSKTGGSGANVLTF. CDR3 nucleotide sequence: TGCGCCAGCAGCAAAACAGGGGGCTCTGGGGCCAACGTCCTGACTTTC.

This clone was found a few times. The genes are TRBV5-4 and TRBJ1-1; perhaps TRBD1 as D (5 bases). This CDR3 region has 14 residues. With 4 bases removed from V and 1 base from J, the gap between germline ends came to 11 bases. Germline CDR1 SGHNT, CDR2 YYREEE (reference sequence). The CDR3 DNA follows: TGTGCCAGCAGCGTACAGGCAGGGAACACTGAAGCTTTCTTT. Protein product: CASSVQAGNTEAFF.

V and J are TRBV19 and TRBJ1-1, with TRBD1 matching 9 bases. Germline V gene lookup returns CDR1 LNHDA and CDR2 SQIVND (reference sequence). The junction had 15 bases not matched to a gene; V was cut back by 8 bases and J by 8 bases. CDR3 length equals 15 residues. The CDR3 sequence: CASQAWGQGLHEAFF. CDR3 bases: TGTGCCAGTCAGGCCTGGGGACAGGGACTGCACGAAGCTTTCTTT. Full variable domain (outside the CDR3, taken from reference TRBV19 and TRBJ1-1): DGGITQSPKYLFRKEGQNVTLSCEQNLNHDAMYWYRQDPGQGLRLIYYSQIVNDFQKGDIAEGYSVSREKKESFPLTVTSAQKNPTAFYLCASQAWGQGLHEAFFGQGTRLTVV.

The chain couples TRBV2 to TRBJ2-3; TRBD1 aligns across 12 bases. Trimming removed 4 bases from V and 4 bases from J; junction bases left unmatched: 3. The germline V gene encodes CDR1 SNHLY and CDR2 FYNNEI. This CDR3 is 15 amino acids long. The CDR3 DNA reads TGTGCCAGCAGTGCCGGGACAGGGGGCGCAGATACGCAGTATTTT. Its protein is CASSAGTGGADTQYF.

This clone was counted a single time. The DNA of the CDR3 is TGTGCCAGCATCTGGACAGGGCGCAATCAGCCCCAGCATTTT. Residues: CASIWTGRNQPQHF. The V and J genes are TRBV6-5 and TRBJ1-5; 8 nucleotides agree with TRBD1. The length of the CDR3 is 14 residues. Germline V lookup: CDR1 MNHEY, CDR2 SVGAGI. V lost 7 bases, J lost 2 bases, and 4 bases stayed unmatched.

The genes are TRBV5-5 and TRBJ2-3, with 12 bases matching TRBD2. The CDR3 spans 19 residues. Trimming cost V 4 bases and J 3 bases; bases outside gene matches: 15. Germline values: CDR1 SGHKS, CDR2 YYEKEE (reference sequence). CDR3 amino acids: CASSPFLAGGRLATDTQYF. In DNA form, the CDR3 reads TGTGCCAGCAGCCCCTTCCTAGCGGGGGGGCGGTTAGCGACAGATACGCAGTATTTT.

For this clone: The junction and the germline gene differ at one end; a read error may be behind it. The chain has TRBV5-1 and TRBJ1-5, with D maybe TRBD1 (6 bases). CDR1 is SGHRS, CDR2 YFSETQ, per germline. The CDR3 is 15 amino acids. The CDR3 loop is CASRLGAQGNQPQHF. In nucleotides, the CDR3 is TGCGCCAGCAGATTGGGGGCCCAGGGCAATCAGCCCCAGCATTTT.

The chain has TRBV27 and TRBJ1-5; a weak D match, TRBD1 (5 bases). Trimming removed 6 bases at V and 4 bases at J, with 16 bases between. The CDR3 totals 15 residues. Looked up from germline, CDR1 is MNHEY and CDR2 is SMNVEV (reference sequence). The CDR3 loop is CASRNFGGQNQPQHF. The CDR3 DNA reads TGTGCCAGCAGGAATTTCGGGGGTCAAAATCAGCCCCAGCATTTT.

This chain connects TRBV21-1 to TRBJ2-1; the DNA was not compared with TRBD2, the D call given in the table. TRBV21-1 is termed a pseudogene. This CDR3 is 15 amino acids long. The CDR3 here is CASSKSSGGRNEQFF. DNA for the CDR3: TGTGCCAGCAGCAAAAGCAGCGGGGGGCGAAATGAGCAGTTCTTC.